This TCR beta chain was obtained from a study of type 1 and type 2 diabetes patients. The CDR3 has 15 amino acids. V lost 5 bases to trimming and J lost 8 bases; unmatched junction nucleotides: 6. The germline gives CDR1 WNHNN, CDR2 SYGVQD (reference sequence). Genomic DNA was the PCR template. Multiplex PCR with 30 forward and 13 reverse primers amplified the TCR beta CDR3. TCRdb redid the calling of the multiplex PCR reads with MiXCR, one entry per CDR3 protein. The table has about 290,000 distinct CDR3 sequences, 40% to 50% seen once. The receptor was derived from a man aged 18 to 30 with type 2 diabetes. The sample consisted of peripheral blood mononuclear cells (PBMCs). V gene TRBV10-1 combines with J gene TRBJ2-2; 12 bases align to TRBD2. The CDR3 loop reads CASSTVGTSGGELFF. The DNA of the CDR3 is TGCGCCAGCAGTACCGTCGGGACTAGCGGGGGGGAGCTGTTTTTT.